What follows is one TCR beta chain and its context. Its antigen remains unidentified. Investigators performed immunoSEQ version v3.0 at survey level. Per-sample TRB depth target: about 35,000-55,000 T-cell genomes. Sequenced by immunoSEQ multiplex PCR; TCRdb stores in-frame clones only, minus some. The sample lists about 20,000 clones; around 92% were seen once. Germline V gene sequence: CDR1 SEHNR, CDR2 FQNEAQ (reference sequence). The CDR3 spans 14 residues. Deletions cut 0 bases from V and 8 bases from J, with 13 bases between. The data were taken from a study of long-term antiretroviral therapy in people with HIV. Regarding the study as a whole: Gathering of blood took place between about 2004 and 2017, possibly under older ART regimens. HIV repertoires spanned narrower CDR3 length ranges than controls.

The chain has TRBV7-9 and TRBJ1-2, with D possibly TRBD1 on 5 matching bases. The specimen was unsorted PBMCs, collected 4.4 years after starting antiretroviral therapy. The sequence was obtained from a woman between 45 and 60 years old with HIV. The CDR3, as DNA: TGTGCCAGCAGCTTAGCTGGCAGGGCGGGGGGCTACACCTTC. Protein sequence: CASSLAGRAGGYTF.